This is a list of T cell receptor beta chains from one sample in a study of patients and donors after allogeneic stem cell transplantation. Using its own MiXCR run on the RT-PCR reads, TCRdb lists one record per CDR3 protein. The sample includes approximately 410,000 distinct CDR3 sequences, approximately 16% of them seen just once. What was sequenced was blood, either unsorted or a sorted T cell fraction (not recorded which). These receptors were collected from a human donor who was either an allogeneic HSCT recipient or a stem cell or donor lymphocyte infusion donor (not recorded which). It is not recorded whose cells these are; they may come from a transplant donor. The CDR3 runs from the conserved cysteine through the conserved F or W. D genes are given only for firm matches. Size is omitted from some rows. Given values are once, few, many or a class for expanded clones.

J	D	size	V	DNA	CDR3
TRBJ2-4	TRBD1	.	TRBV7-9	TGTGCCAGCAGCTCCCAGGGGGCGTTCATTCAGTACTTC	CASSSQGAFIQYF
TRBJ2-7	TRBD2	many	TRBV12-3/TRBV12-4	TGTGCCAGCAGTGGGAGACTAGCGGGGTACAACGAGCAGTACTTC	CASSGRLAGYNEQYF
TRBJ2-1	.	many	TRBV20-1	TGCAGTGCTTCCATCAGCGGGTCCTACAATGAGCAGTTCTTC	CSASISGSYNEQFF
TRBJ2-7	.	.	TRBV6-2/TRBV6-3	TGTGCCAGCAGGCGGACGAGAGGTGAAAACGAGCAGTACTTC	CASRRTRGENEQYF
TRBJ1-1	.	.	TRBV2	TGTGCCAGCAGGGAGAACACTGAAGCTTTCTTT	CASRENTEAFF
TRBJ2-5	.	.	TRBV6-2/TRBV6-3	TGTGCCAGCAGTACTTTTCCGGGACGTGGGGCCCAGTACTTC	CASSTFPGRGAQYF
TRBJ1-2	TRBD1	.	TRBV24-1	TGTGCCACCAGCGACAGGGCTAACTATGGCTACACCTTC	CATSDRANYGYTF
TRBJ1-1	.	few	TRBV6-5	TGTGCCAGCAGTTACGGGCCCAGGGGTTTGGGCACTGAAGCTTTCTTT	CASSYGPRGLGTEAFF
TRBJ2-4	.	many	TRBV27	TGTGCCAGCAGTCTGACGGGTTTGGCCAAAAACATTCAGTACTTC	CASSLTGLAKNIQYF
TRBJ2-3	.	few	TRBV20-1	TGCAGTGTCGACTCGAAGGTAGATACGCAGTATTTT	CSVDSKVDTQYF
TRBJ2-7	.	many	TRBV20-1	TGCAGTGCTGGCGGGGTAGTTGGCACCTACGAGCAGTACTTC	CSAGGVVGTYEQYF
TRBJ2-7	.	.	TRBV7-9	TGTGCCAGCAGCTTAGGGGTATTTGGGGAGCAGTACTTC	CASSLGVFGEQYF
TRBJ1-1	.	once	TRBV18	TGTGCCAGCTTACAAATAGGACGGTCAGCTTTCTTT	CASLQIGRSAFF
TRBJ2-7	.	.	TRBV12-3/TRBV12-4	TGTGCCAGCAGTCTGCAGGGGGGCAGGGAAGACGAGCAGTACTTC	CASSLQGGREDEQYF
TRBJ2-1	TRBD2	.	TRBV20-1	TGCAGTGCTAGAGAGACTAGCGGTACCTACAATGAGCAGTTCTTC	CSARETSGTYNEQFF
TRBJ2-3	TRBD1	.	TRBV6-2/TRBV6-3	TGTGCCAGCAGTTACCAGGACAGGGTAGGAGATACGCAGTATTTT	CASSYQDRVGDTQYF
TRBJ2-5	TRBD1	many	TRBV9	TGTGCCAGCAGTCCAACAGGGGGTGGGGAGACCCAGTACTTC	CASSPTGGGETQYF
TRBJ1-1	.	.	TRBV7-9	TGTGCCAGCAGCAGATCAGGGTCGGTGGACACTGAAGCTTTCTTT	CASSRSGSVDTEAFF
TRBJ1-5	.	few	TRBV7-2	TGTGCCAGCAGCTTAGCCTACTCGAACGGGCAGGGCTTTGAGCCCCAGCATTTT	CASSLAYSNGQGFEPQHF
TRBJ1-2	.	.	TRBV20-1	TGCAGTGCTAGAGACGGACTCTTTAACTATGGCTACACCTTC	CSARDGLFNYGYTF
TRBJ1-1	.	.	TRBV4-1	TGCGCCAGCAGCCAAGAGGACAGAGAGAACACTGAAGCTTTCTTT	CASSQEDRENTEAFF
TRBJ2-7	TRBD1	few	TRBV5-1	TGCGCCAGCAGCTTACTACAGGGGGGCCGCCACTTC	CASSLLQGGRHF
TRBJ2-7	.	few	TRBV12-3/TRBV12-4	TGTGCCAGCAGTTTAGGGTCTGGCTACGAGCAGTACTTC	CASSLGSGYEQYF
TRBJ1-1	TRBD1	.	TRBV5-6	TGTGCCAGCATCTTGGCCAGGGACAGGGGGCATGTTGAAGCTTTCTTT	CASILARDRGHVEAFF
TRBJ2-7	.	few	TRBV6-1	TGTGCCACAACCGGGACGGCCACCTACGAGCAGTACTTC	CATTGTATYEQYF
TRBJ2-3	TRBD2	.	TRBV20-1	TGCAGTGCTAGACCTAGGGGACTAGCGAAGGCAGATACGCAGTATTTT	CSARPRGLAKADTQYF
TRBJ1-4	.	few	TRBV20-1	TGCAGTGCTAGAGTCGATGGCAGGGCCATGAATGAAAAACTGTTTTTT	CSARVDGRAMNEKLFF
TRBJ2-7	.	.	TRBV28	TGTGCCAGCGGCGTAGTGAAGGGGGTATCCTACGAGCAGTACTTC	CASGVVKGVSYEQYF
TRBJ1-2	.	.	TRBV7-9	TGTGCCAGCAGCTTATCGACAGGACGGTTCGCTGGCTACACCTTC	CASSLSTGRFAGYTF
TRBJ1-1	TRBD1	many	TRBV5-6	TGTGCCAGCAGCCGGGACAGAGACACTGAAGCTTTCTTT	CASSRDRDTEAFF
TRBJ2-7	TRBD1	.	TRBV7-9	TGTGCCAGCAGCCCCAGGGACAGGGGGTATGAGGGGCAGTACTTC	CASSPRDRGYEGQYF
TRBJ1-1	.	few	TRBV5-6	TGTGCCAGCACCTTAACCAGGGTCACTGAAGCTTTCTTT	CASTLTRVTEAFF
TRBJ2-7	.	many	TRBV18	TGTGCCAGCTCACCTAGTGCCGTCCAGCAGTACTTC	CASSPSAVQQYF
TRBJ2-1	TRBD1	.	TRBV6-1	TGTGCCAGCAGTCCCTGGGACAGGAGCTCCTACAATGAGCAGTTCTTC	CASSPWDRSSYNEQFF
TRBJ2-1	.	few	TRBV6-1	TGTGCCAGCAGTGATAGCGGAATAGGCTCCTACAATGAGCAGTTCTTC	CASSDSGIGSYNEQFF
TRBJ2-3	.	.	TRBV2	TGTGCCAGCAGTGACCCCCTCACAGATACGCAGTATTTT	CASSDPLTDTQYF
TRBJ1-5	.	.	TRBV24-1	TGTGCCACCAGTGGCCCCCCCGGGGCCCTTCAGCCCCAGCATTTT	CATSGPPGALQPQHF
TRBJ2-7	TRBD2	.	TRBV30	TGTGCCTGGAGGGCCGACCTAGCGGGGGGCGAGCAGTACTTC	CAWRADLAGGEQYF
TRBJ1-2	.	many	TRBV6-6	TGTGCCAGCACTCACAGGGATGGCTACACCTTC	CASTHRDGYTF
TRBJ1-2	TRBD1	few	TRBV18	TGTGCCAGCTCATCCGGGACAGGGGCCTATGGCTACACCTTC	CASSSGTGAYGYTF
TRBJ2-1	TRBD2	.	TRBV2	TGTGCCAGCAGTGGGGCGGGAGGGGAGCAGTTCTTC	CASSGAGGEQFF
TRBJ1-6	.	many	TRBV3-1	TGTGCCAGCAGCCTAAGGGAAGGGCATAATTCACCCCTCCACTTT	CASSLREGHNSPLHF
TRBJ2-3	.	few	TRBV12-3/TRBV12-4	TGTGCCAGCAGTTTGACAGTCACCTATTACACAGATACGCAGTATTTT	CASSLTVTYYTDTQYF
TRBJ1-2	.	.	TRBV18	TGTGCCAGCTCACCACCGGCCCCCTCAGCCCATGGCTACACCTTC	CASSPPAPSAHGYTF
TRBJ1-5	.	.	TRBV18	TGTGCCAGCCAATCGACTAGAGATCGGGGCAATCAGCCCCAGCATTTT	CASQSTRDRGNQPQHF
TRBJ1-4	.	.	TRBV7-2	TGTGCCAGCAGCTTAGTCACGGGCCCAGGAGAAAAACTGTTTTTT	CASSLVTGPGEKLFF
TRBJ2-3	TRBD2	.	TRBV7-3	TGTGCCAGCAGCTTAAGAGGACTAGCGGGAAGCACAGATACGCAGTATTTT	CASSLRGLAGSTDTQYF